The 30 T cell receptor beta chains listed next were all sequenced from one sample in a study of cytomegalovirus exposure and HLA in healthy donors. PCR employed 60 Vbeta and 13 Jbeta primers. Only in-frame clones appear in the TCRdb table, and some are missing; sequencing was by immunoSEQ multiplex PCR. The sample contains approximately 150,000 clones, roughly 75% of which appear only once. The sample was PBMCs. These receptor sequences come from a male donor in good health and CMV-seronegative.

The CDR3 DNA follows: TGTGCCAGCAGTTTACTAGCGGAGATATACAATGAGCAGTTCTTC. Translated, it gives CASSLLAEIYNEQFF. This chain uses TRBV27 with TRBJ2-1, with TRBD2 matching 7 bases. V was clipped by 2 bases and J by 4 bases; unmatched bases: 5. Per the germline V gene, CDR1 is MNHEY and CDR2 is SMNVEV (reference sequence). This CDR3 spans 15 amino acids.

The CDR3 loop reads CASSVGIAGAQETQYF. As DNA, the CDR3 is TGTGCCAGCAGCGTAGGAATAGCGGGGGCCCAAGAGACCCAGTACTTC. The J gene is TRBJ2-5, the V gene TRBV9, with 9 nucleotides matching TRBD2. Per the germline V gene, CDR1 is SGDLS and CDR2 is YYNGEE. The CDR3 sequence is 16 residues long. Trimming removed 0 bases from V and 1 base from J; junction bases left unmatched: 4.

The V gene is TRBV6-6, the J gene TRBJ2-2; TRBD2 is a possible D gene (5 bases). V gave up 2 bases and J gave up 2 bases, with 6 bases separating them. Germline V gene sequence: CDR1 MNHNY, CDR2 SVGAGI (reference sequence). This CDR3 spans 14 amino acids. CDR3: CASSYRGNTGELFF. CDR3 DNA sequence: TGTGCCAGCAGTTACCGGGGAAACACCGGGGAGCTGTTTTTT.

The chain has TRBV15 and TRBJ1-2; D not certain. Deletions cut 0 bases from V and 5 bases from J, with 7 bases between. Germline V CDR1 and CDR2: LNHNV, YYDKDF (reference sequence). The length of the CDR3 is 13 residues. CDR3 sequence reads: CATSREQAYGYTF. CDR3 DNA: TGTGCCACCAGCAGAGAGCAGGCGTATGGCTACACCTTC. Full variable domain (missing parts from reference TRBV15 and TRBJ1-2): DAMVIQNPRYQVTQFGKPVTLSCSQTLNHNVMYWYQQKSSQAPKLLFHYYDKDFNNEADTPDNFQSRRPNTSFCFLDIRSPGLGDTAMYLCATSREQAYGYTFGSGTRLTVV.

The chain employs TRBV28 and TRBJ1-3; the D is unclear. The CDR3 has 16 residues. Germline CDR1 and CDR2: MDHEN and SYDVKM. The V end lost 4 bases, the J end lost 4 bases, and 17 bases lay between the germline ends. The CDR3 DNA is TGTGCCAGCAGTTCACCCGCGGGTGGTCGGGGAAACACCATATATTTT. Its translation: CASSSPAGGRGNTIYF.

This sequence joins TRBV5-4 and TRBJ2-7; 9 bases match TRBD1. CDR1 and CDR2 from the germline V gene are SGHNT and YYREEE (reference sequence). The CDR3 consists of 14 residues. V lost 3 bases, J lost 4 bases, and 5 bases stayed unmatched. This CDR3 reads CASSSGQGWYEQYF. The CDR3 bases are TGTGCCAGCAGCTCGGGACAGGGCTGGTACGAGCAGTACTTC.

The genes are TRBV19 and TRBJ2-2; 8 bases agree with TRBD2. This CDR3 is 15 amino acids long. Germline V gene lookup returns CDR1 LNHDA and CDR2 SQIVND (reference sequence). With V trimmed by 7 bases and J by 6 bases, 10 bases remained unmatched. For the CDR3, the DNA is TGTGCCAGTAACACTAGCCCCGGGGGGGCCGGGGAGCTGTTTTTT. Amino acid sequence: CASNTSPGGAGELFF.

This clone was counted a few times. CDR3 region: CASSHQIGTGGWNGYTF. The DNA for the CDR3 is TGTGCCAGCAGCCATCAAATTGGGACAGGGGGGTGGAATGGCTACACCTTC. The chain is built from TRBV4-2 and TRBJ1-2; 11 nucleotides line up with TRBD1. Germline CDR1 LGHNA, CDR2 YNFKEQ. V trimming: 3 bases; J trimming: 6 bases; junction bases outside the gene matches: 12. The CDR3 is 17 amino acids.

This clone has only a few counts. This sequence joins TRBV9 and TRBJ2-2; D gene unclear. With 0 bases removed from V and 1 base from J, the gap between germline ends came to 7 bases. The germline V gene has CDR1 SGDLS and CDR2 YYNGEE. This CDR3 is 15 amino acids long. The DNA for the CDR3 is TGTGCCAGCAGCGTAGGGGCCCTGAACACCGGGGAGCTGTTTTTT. Translation: CASSVGALNTGELFF. The full variable domain, completed using reference TRBV9 and TRBJ2-2, is DSGVTQTPKHLITATGQRVTLRCSPRSGDLSVYWYQQSLDQGLQFLIQYYNGEERAKGNILERFSAQQFPDLHSELNLSSLELGDSALYFCASSVGALNTGELFFGEGSRLTVL.

The chain has TRBV19 and TRBJ2-2; D gene uncertain. The CDR3 extends over 14 amino acids. CDR1 is LNHDA, CDR2 SQIVND, per germline (reference sequence). V lost 7 bases to trimming and J lost 0 bases, with 9 bases between them. Here the CDR3 DNA reads TGTGCCAGTAACTTGCGGACGAACACCGGGGAGCTGTTTTTT. It is translated as CASNLRTNTGELFF.

The genes are TRBV19 and TRBJ1-3, with D perhaps matching TRBD1 (5 bases). The CDR3 is 15 amino acids. Germline CDR1 is LNHDA and CDR2 is SQIVND (reference sequence). V was clipped by 1 base and J by 0 bases, with 7 bases between them. CDR3 sequence: CASSIGQISGNTIYF. DNA of the CDR3: TGTGCCAGTAGTATAGGACAGATCTCTGGAAACACCATATATTTT. Variable domain in full (rest from reference TRBV19 and TRBJ1-3): DGGITQSPKYLFRKEGQNVTLSCEQNLNHDAMYWYRQDPGQGLRLIYYSQIVNDFQKGDIAEGYSVSREKKESFPLTVTSAQKNPTAFYLCASSIGQISGNTIYFGEGSWLTVV.

This chain connects TRBV29-1 to TRBJ2-2; TRBD2 aligns across 7 bases. V trimming: 7 bases; J trimming: 2 bases; junction bases outside the gene matches: 7. The CDR3 runs 14 residues. Germline values: CDR1 SQVTM, CDR2 ANQGSEA. As DNA, the CDR3 is TGCAGCGGTCTCGGGGGGATCAACACCGGGGAGCTGTTTTTT. The encoded protein is CSGLGGINTGELFF.

CDR3 sequence reads: CASSYQGDQPQHF. Here the CDR3 DNA reads TGTGCCAGCAGCTATCAAGGGGATCAGCCCCAGCATTTT. The genes are TRBV27 and TRBJ1-5, with a weak D call TRBD1 (5 bases). The CDR3 contains 13 residues. The V gene lost 6 bases and the J gene lost 5 bases, with 11 bases spanning the gap. Germline values: CDR1 MNHEY, CDR2 SMNVEV (reference sequence).

This sequence joins TRBV7-2 and TRBJ1-1, with a weak D call TRBD1 (5 bases). Germline CDR1 and CDR2: SGHTA and FQGNSA. V gave up 0 bases and J gave up 5 bases, with 19 bases separating them. CDR3 length: 17 amino acids. The CDR3 protein is CASSLAPWGTKGTEAFF. As DNA, the CDR3 is TGTGCCAGCAGCTTAGCGCCTTGGGGTACGAAGGGGACTGAAGCTTTCTTT.

The chain couples TRBV7-9 to TRBJ1-1; 7 nucleotides match TRBD1. The germline V gene has CDR1 SEHNR and CDR2 FQNEAQ (reference sequence). J lost 5 bases, V lost 1 base, and 7 bases had no gene match. This CDR3 spans 15 amino acids. CDR3: CASSLGAGGGTEAFF. The CDR3 DNA is TGTGCCAGCAGCTTAGGGGCAGGGGGAGGTACTGAAGCTTTCTTT.

CDR3 in DNA: TGTGCCAGCAGCTTAACTGGACAGACCTACACCTTC. Residues: CASSLTGQTYTF. The chain couples TRBV7-3 to TRBJ1-2, with a tentative D call TRBD1 (6 bases). With 0 bases removed from V and 10 bases from J, the gap between germline ends came to 9 bases. Per the germline V gene, CDR1 is SGHTA and CDR2 is FQGTGA. This CDR3 is 12 amino acids long. Supplemented by reference TRBV7-3 and TRBJ1-2, the full variable domain reads GAGVSQTPSNKVTEKGKYVELRCDPISGHTALYWYRQSLGQGPEFLIYFQGTGAADDSGLPNDRFFAVRPEGSVSTLKIQRTERGDSAVYLCASSLTGQTYTFGSGTRLTVV.

The genes are TRBV5-4 and TRBJ2-1; 11 bases line up with TRBD2. Per germline, CDR1 SGHNT and CDR2 YYREEE (reference sequence). The CDR3 contains 15 residues. V was pared by 5 bases and J by 2 bases, with 3 bases of the junction left unmatched. CDR3 coding DNA: TGTGCCAGCAGGGGGACTAGCGGTGCCTACAATGAGCAGTTCTTC. Its translation is CASRGTSGAYNEQFF.

In its sample, this clone was seen a few times. The chain recombines TRBV14 with TRBJ1-1; maybe TRBD1 (6 bases). The CDR3 spans 12 residues. The V and J ends lost 1 base and 11 bases respectively, with 11 bases between them. Germline V gene data show CDR1 as SGHDN and CDR2 as FVKESK. The CDR3 region is CASSQVRGQAFF. CDR3 nucleotide sequence: TGTGCCAGCAGCCAAGTCAGAGGACAGGCTTTCTTT.

The chain uses TRBV6-1 and TRBJ2-6; the D gene is possibly TRBD2 (5 bases). Germline lookup yields CDR1 MNHNS and CDR2 SASEGT. Trimming removed 6 bases at V and 2 bases at J, with 11 bases between. The CDR3 has 15 residues. In DNA form, the CDR3 reads TGTGCCAGCAGGCCCTTCGGGACTGGGGCCAACGTCCTGACTTTC. It specifies CASRPFGTGANVLTF.

In DNA, the CDR3 is TGTGCCAGCAGGCTCCAGGGCATGGGCGTAGGGTATGGCTACACCTTC. This gives the protein CASRLQGMGVGYGYTF. The V call is TRBV7-2, the J call TRBJ1-2, with a weak D call TRBD1 (5 bases). Germline CDR1 is SGHTA and CDR2 is FQGNSA. V was cut by 6 bases and J by 5 bases, with 22 bases left in between. CDR3 length equals 16 residues. Full variable domain (outside the CDR3, taken from reference TRBV7-2 and TRBJ1-2): GAGVSQSPSNKVTEKGKDVELRCDPISGHTALYWYRQSLGQGLEFLIYFQGNSAPDKSGLPSDRFSAERTGGSVSTLTIQRTQQEDSAVYLCASRLQGMGVGYGYTFGSGTRLTVV.

For this clone: Germline is not matched at one junction end, which may reflect a read error. The sample carries other DNA sequences with the same CDR3. The chain has TRBV9 and TRBJ1-1, with D hard to call. Per germline, CDR1 SGDLS and CDR2 YYNGEE. This CDR3 contains 14 residues. CDR3 amino acids: CASSPLAGNTEAFF. The CDR3 DNA reads as TGCGCCAGCAGCCCCTTAGCGGGGAACACTGAAGCTTTCTTT.

This chain links TRBV18 with TRBJ2-1; D may be TRBD1 (6 bases). V was shortened by 4 bases and J by 5 bases, with 18 bases between the two germline ends. The germline CDR1 and CDR2 sequences are KGHSH and LQKENI. This CDR3 has 16 amino acids. CDR3 coding DNA: TGTGCCAGCTCACTGGGCCGGGACAAGGGCGACAATGAGCAGTTCTTC. It is translated as CASSLGRDKGDNEQFF.

The chain carries TRBV5-1 and TRBJ2-3; D might be TRBD1 (6 bases). In germline, CDR1 is SGHRS, CDR2 YFSETQ. The CDR3 is 15 residues long. The germline V and J ends were trimmed by 3 bases and 0 bases, with 11 bases remaining between them. CDR3: CASSYDRSSTDTQYF. For the CDR3, the DNA is TGCGCCAGCAGCTATGACAGGTCTAGCACAGATACGCAGTATTTT.

The table lists this clone with a few counts. The rearrangement joins TRBV4-1 to TRBJ2-2; TRBD1 matches 7 bases. The CDR3 sequence is 16 residues long. V was clipped by 4 bases and J by 3 bases; unmatched bases: 8. Germline assignment: CDR1 MGHRA and CDR2 YSYEKL. CDR3 nucleotide sequence: TGCGCCAGCAGCCCAGGGCAGGGGGTGGACACCGGGGAGCTGTTTTTT. Amino acid sequence: CASSPGQGVDTGELFF.

This clone was recorded only once. This chain uses TRBV20-1 with TRBJ2-5, with a tentative D call TRBD1 (6 bases). V lost 6 bases and J 9 bases, leaving 11 bases between the germline ends. Per germline, CDR1 DFQATT and CDR2 SNEGSKA (reference sequence). The CDR3 totals 10 residues. The CDR3 DNA reads TGCAGTGCCGCACGACAGGCCCAGTACTTC. As protein: CSAARQAQYF.

This clone has only a few counts. The V call is TRBV18, the J call TRBJ1-4; 9 bases match TRBD1. CDR3 length equals 15 residues. Trimming took 6 bases from V and 3 from J; bases not matched to a gene: 5. Germline CDR1 reads KGHSH; CDR2 reads LQKENI. The CDR3 DNA reads TGTGCCAGCTCCCCGGGACAGGGTTCTAATGAAAAACTGTTTTTT. Its translation: CASSPGQGSNEKLFF. Together with reference TRBV18 and TRBJ1-4, the CDR3 gives the full variable domain: NAGVMQNPRHLVRRRGQEARLRCSPMKGHSHVYWYRQLPEEGLKFMVYLQKENIIDESGMPKERFSAEFPKEGPSILRIQQVVRGDSAAYFCASSPGQGSNEKLFFGSGTQLSVL.

V gene TRBV25-1 combines with J gene TRBJ2-3; D is perhaps TRBD2 (5 bases). Between the trimmed V and J ends, which lost 5 bases and 4 bases, there was a span of 13 bases. Germline CDR1 and CDR2: MGHDK and SYGVNS. The CDR3 is 14 residues long. CDR3 bases: TGTGCCAGCAGTCCTAGCCGGGATCCAGATACGCAGTATTTT. This codes for CASSPSRDPDTQYF.

This rearrangement joins TRBV27 to TRBJ2-3, with D uncertain. V lost 3 bases and J 2 bases, leaving 9 bases between the germline ends. The length of the CDR3 is 14 residues. Germline CDR1 reads MNHEY; CDR2 reads SMNVEV (reference sequence). The CDR3 protein is CASSLAADTDTQYF. CDR3 nucleotide sequence: TGTGCCAGCAGTTTGGCGGCGGACACAGATACGCAGTATTTT.

This rearrangement joins TRBV4-1 to TRBJ2-7, with D perhaps matching TRBD2 (5 bases). Per the germline V gene, CDR1 is MGHRA and CDR2 is YSYEKL. With 4 bases removed from V and 5 bases from J, the gap between germline ends came to 12 bases. The CDR3 consists of 13 residues. CDR3 nucleotide sequence: TGCGCCAGCAGCCTACGGGCCGGGGACGAGCAGTACTTC. Translation: CASSLRAGDEQYF.

This clone was picked up one time. The rearrangement joins TRBV9 to TRBJ1-1, with 7 bases lining up with TRBD1. Germline V gene lookup returns CDR1 SGDLS and CDR2 YYNGEE. The CDR3 runs to 13 residues. The ends lost 0 bases at V and 5 bases at J; junction bases unmatched: 1. The CDR3 here is CASSVARGTEAFF. In DNA, the CDR3 is TGTGCCAGCAGCGTAGCCAGGGGGACTGAAGCTTTCTTT.